This T cell receptor (beta chain) was captured by sequencing in a study of T cells after yellow fever vaccination. One entry per CDR3 protein, called by TCRdb with MiXCR from the 5' RACE reads. Of more than 95,000 distinct CDR3 sequences listed, 13% to 15% are singletons. At least ten counts were recorded for this clonotype. The ends lost 3 bases at V and 7 bases at J; junction bases unmatched: 10. Germline V gene sequence: CDR1 DFQATT, CDR2 SNEGSKA (reference sequence). The CDR3 length is 15 residues. Sequenced here: CD8+ T cells sorted from PBMCs, sampled 5 days after the yellow fever booster vaccination. This receptor was obtained from a man younger than 30 who received the YFV17D yellow fever vaccine. V and J are TRBV20-1 and TRBJ2-5; TRBD2 aligns across 11 bases. The CDR3: CSASPSSGGPSTQYF. The CDR3 DNA is TGCAGTGCTAGCCCTTCTAGCGGGGGGCCATCGACCCAGTACTTC.